This TCR beta chain was obtained from a study of T cells after yellow fever vaccination. Germline V gene data show CDR1 as MNHEY and CDR2 as SVGEGT. This CDR3 is 16 amino acids long. Deletions cut 4 bases from V and 4 bases from J, with 16 bases between. Using its own MiXCR run on the 5' RACE reads, TCRdb lists one record per CDR3 protein. The repertoire holds 100,000 to 150,000 distinct CDR3 sequences, approximately 8.4% seen once, with under 40% in the top ten. The sample consisted of CD8+ T cells sorted from PBMCs, taken on the day of the yellow fever booster vaccination. The genes are TRBV6-2 or TRBV6-3 and TRBJ2-2, with D possibly TRBD2 on 6 matching bases. The origin of this receptor is a man younger than 30 who received the YFV17D yellow fever vaccine. The CDR3 nucleotides read TGTGCCAGCAGTTTGCTAGCCCTGGAGGGCACCGGGGAGCTGTTTTTT. Translating it yields CASSLLALEGTGELFF.